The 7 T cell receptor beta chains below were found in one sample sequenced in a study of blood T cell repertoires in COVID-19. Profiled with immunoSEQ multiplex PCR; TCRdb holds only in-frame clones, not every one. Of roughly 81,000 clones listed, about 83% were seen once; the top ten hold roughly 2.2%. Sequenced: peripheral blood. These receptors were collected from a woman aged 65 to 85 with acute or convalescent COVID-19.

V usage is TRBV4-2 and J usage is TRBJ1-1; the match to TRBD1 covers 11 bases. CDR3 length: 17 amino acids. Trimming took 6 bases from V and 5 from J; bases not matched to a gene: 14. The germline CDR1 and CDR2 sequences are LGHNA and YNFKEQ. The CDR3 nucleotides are TGTGCCAGCAGTCCCCTAGGACCGGGACAGGGGGGAACTGAAGCTTTCTTT. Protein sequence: CASSPLGPGQGGTEAFF.

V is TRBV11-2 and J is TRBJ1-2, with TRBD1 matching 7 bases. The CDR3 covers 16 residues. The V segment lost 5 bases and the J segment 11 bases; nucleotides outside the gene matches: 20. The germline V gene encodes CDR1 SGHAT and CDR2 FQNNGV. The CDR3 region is CASSPSYLDRPEYYTF. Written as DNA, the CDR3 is TGTGCCAGCAGCCCCTCATACCTGGACAGGCCCGAGTATTACACCTTC.

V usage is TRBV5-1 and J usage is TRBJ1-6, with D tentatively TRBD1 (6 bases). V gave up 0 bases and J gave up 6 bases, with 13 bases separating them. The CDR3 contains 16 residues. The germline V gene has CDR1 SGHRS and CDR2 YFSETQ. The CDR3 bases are TGCGCCAGCAGCTTGGTGCCGGACAGCCTTAATTCACCCCTCCACTTT. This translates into CASSLVPDSLNSPLHF.

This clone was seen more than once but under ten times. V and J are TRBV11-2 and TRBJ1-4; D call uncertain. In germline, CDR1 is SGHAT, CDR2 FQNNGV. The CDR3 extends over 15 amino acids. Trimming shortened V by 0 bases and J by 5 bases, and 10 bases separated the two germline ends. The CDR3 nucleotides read TGTGCCAGCAGCTTAGAGTATTCGGGGAATGAAAAACTGTTTTTT. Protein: CASSLEYSGNEKLFF.

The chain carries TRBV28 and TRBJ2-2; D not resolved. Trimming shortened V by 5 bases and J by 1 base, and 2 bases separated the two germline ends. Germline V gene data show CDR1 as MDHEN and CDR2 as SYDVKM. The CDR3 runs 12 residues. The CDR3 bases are TGTGCCAGCAGTCTGAACACCGGGGAGCTGTTTTTT. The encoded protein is CASSLNTGELFF.

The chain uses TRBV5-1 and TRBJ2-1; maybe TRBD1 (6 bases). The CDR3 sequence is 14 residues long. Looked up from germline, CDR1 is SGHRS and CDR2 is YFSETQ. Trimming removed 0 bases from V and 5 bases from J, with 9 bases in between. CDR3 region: CASSLAGDNNEQFF. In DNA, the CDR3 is TGCGCCAGCAGCTTGGCAGGGGACAACAATGAGCAGTTCTTC.

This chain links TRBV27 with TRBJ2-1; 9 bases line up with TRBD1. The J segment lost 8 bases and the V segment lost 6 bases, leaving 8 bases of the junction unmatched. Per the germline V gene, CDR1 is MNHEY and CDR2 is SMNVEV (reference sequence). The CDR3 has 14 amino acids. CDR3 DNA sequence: TGTGCCAGCAGACCGGGACAGGGTGTGGATGAGCAGTTCTTC. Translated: CASRPGQGVDEQFF.